The 17 T cell receptor beta chains reported below all come from one sample, sequenced in a study of long-term antiretroviral therapy in people with HIV. immunoSEQ v3.0 was run at survey level. Generated by immunoSEQ multiplex PCR, the TCRdb table keeps only in-frame clones and is missing some. The profile shows around 35,000 clones, over 70% of them singletons. The source material was unsorted PBMCs, sampled 3.1 years after starting antiretroviral therapy. These receptors originate from a woman in her fifties or sixties with HIV.

V gene TRBV6-1 combines with J gene TRBJ2-3; D may be TRBD2 (6 bases). Trimming cost V 8 bases and J 2 bases, with 14 bases left between them. The CDR3 length is 14 residues. Germline CDR1 MNHNS, CDR2 SASEGT. The CDR3 DNA reads TGTGCCAGCGGGGTGCGGGGCTACACAGATACGCAGTATTTT. It specifies CASGVRGYTDTQYF.

The genes are TRBV5-5 and TRBJ1-5; tentative D call: TRBD1 (5 bases). The CDR3 has 14 amino acids. Germline assignment: CDR1 SGHKS and CDR2 YYEKEE (reference sequence). V shed 0 bases and J shed 6 bases, with 10 bases lying between them. The CDR3 sequence: CASSLGRDAQPQHF. The CDR3 DNA reads as TGTGCCAGCAGCTTGGGCAGGGATGCTCAGCCCCAGCATTTT.

The chain joins TRBV11-2 to TRBJ1-3; no firm D call. The V gene lost 1 base and the J gene lost 1 base, with 11 bases spanning the gap. CDR1 and CDR2 (germline): SGHAT, FQNNGV. The CDR3 extends over 16 amino acids. CDR3 DNA: TGTGCCAGCAGCTTAGGTTACACGGGATCTGGAAACACCATATATTTT. Translating gives CASSLGYTGSGNTIYF.

The table lists this clone with a count of one. The chain's CDR3 is CASSGQNSNQPQHF. Written as DNA, the CDR3 is TGTGCCAGCAGTGGACAGAATAGCAATCAGCCCCAGCATTTT. The J gene is TRBJ1-5, the V gene TRBV5-6; possible D gene TRBD1, 6 bases. V was pared by 5 bases and J by 0 bases, with 9 bases between. The germline V gene has CDR1 SGHDT and CDR2 YYEEEE. The CDR3 is 14 residues long.

This clone was counted between two and nine times. The genes are TRBV2 and TRBJ2-5, with 9 bases that match TRBD1. CDR1 SNHLY and CDR2 FYNNEI come from the germline V gene. The CDR3 has 15 residues. J gave up 4 bases and V 5 bases, and 8 bases lay outside the gene matches. CDR3 sequence: CASSSKPGQGETQYF. In DNA form, the CDR3 reads TGTGCCAGCAGTTCCAAGCCGGGACAGGGAGAGACCCAGTACTTC.

The chain couples TRBV4-2 to TRBJ1-1; 8 nucleotides agree with TRBD1. Looked up from germline, CDR1 is LGHNA and CDR2 is YNFKEQ. The CDR3 consists of 14 residues. With V trimmed by 4 bases and J by 3 bases, 4 bases remained unmatched. The CDR3: CASSRTQGDTEAFF. CDR3 nucleotides: TGTGCCAGCAGCCGCACACAGGGGGACACTGAAGCTTTCTTT.

The chain uses TRBV5-8 and TRBJ1-1; D possibly corresponds to TRBD1 (6 bases). V lost 5 bases, J lost 10 bases, and 21 bases lay in between. Germline CDR1 reads SGHTS; CDR2 reads YDEGEE. The CDR3 loop spans 14 amino acids. The CDR3 here is CASRRGQGFYAAFF. The CDR3 DNA reads as TGTGCCAGCAGGCGAGGGCAGGGGTTTTATGCAGCTTTCTTT.

V and J are TRBV30 and TRBJ2-5; a possible D gene is TRBD1 (5 bases). From germline, CDR1 is GTSNPN and CDR2 SVGIG (reference sequence). V gave up 0 bases and J gave up 5 bases, with 16 bases separating them. The CDR3 sequence is 15 residues long. CDR3 DNA sequence: TGTGCCTGGAGTGTAACGTCAGGGCTTGGCGAGACCCAGTACTTC. It codes for CAWSVTSGLGETQYF.

V is TRBV30 and J is TRBJ1-1; D gene uncertain. CDR1 and CDR2 from the germline V gene are GTSNPN and SVGIG (reference sequence). V dropped 3 bases and J dropped 4 bases, with 9 bases sitting between them. CDR3 size: 12 residues. The CDR3 spells CAWRVSGTEAFF. CDR3 coding DNA: TGTGCCTGGAGAGTTTCGGGCACTGAAGCTTTCTTT. The variable domain in full, completed from reference TRBV30 and TRBJ1-1, reads SQTIHQWPATLVQPVGSPLSLECTVEGTSNPNLYWYRQAAGRGLQLLFYSVGIGQISSEVPQNLSASRPQDRQFILSSKKLLLSDSGFYLCAWRVSGTEAFFGQGTRLTVV.

In this sample, this clone turned up once. This chain connects TRBV5-6 to TRBJ2-1, with D uncertain. Germline V lookup: CDR1 SGHDT, CDR2 YYEEEE. The V gene lost 4 bases and the J gene lost 8 bases, with 7 bases spanning the gap. The CDR3 is 11 amino acids. This chain's CDR3 is CASSVRHEQFF. The CDR3 nucleotides are TGTGCCAGCAGCGTCCGTCATGAGCAGTTCTTC.

The chain is built from TRBV30 and TRBJ2-7, with D tentatively TRBD1 (6 bases). The V gene's germline CDR1 is GTSNPN and CDR2 SVGIG (reference sequence). The CDR3 runs 14 residues. V was shortened by 4 bases and J by 3 bases, with 16 bases between the two germline ends. The CDR3 sequence is CAWNLRGRGYEQYF. In nucleotides, the CDR3 is TGTGCCTGGAATCTCCGGGGCAGGGGCTACGAGCAGTACTTC.

This clone has only a few counts. This rearrangement joins TRBV4-2 to TRBJ2-2; TRBD1 matches at 9 bases. Trimming removed 0 bases from V and 3 bases from J; junction bases left unmatched: 11. Looked up from germline, CDR1 is LGHNA and CDR2 is YNFKEQ. This CDR3 has 19 amino acids. Here the CDR3 DNA reads TGTGCCAGCAGCCAAGATGAGTCCGGGACAGGGTCTTACACCGGGGAGCTGTTTTTT. Translated: CASSQDESGTGSYTGELFF.

This clone was observed a single time. The chain links TRBV29-1 to TRBJ1-4; D is undetermined. Germline V lookup: CDR1 SQVTM, CDR2 ANQGSEA. V shed 4 bases and J shed 1 base, with 10 bases lying between them. The CDR3 loop spans 14 amino acids. The CDR3 DNA sequence: TGCAGCGTTGGGCTGACACGAACTAATGAAAAACTGTTTTTT. It encodes CSVGLTRTNEKLFF.

V is TRBV2 and J is TRBJ1-3; the D gene is possibly TRBD1 (6 bases). V was cut by 8 bases and J by 7 bases, with 12 bases left in between. The CDR3 sequence is 12 residues long. Per the germline V gene, CDR1 is SNHLY and CDR2 is FYNNEI. CDR3 DNA: TGTGCCAGCCTGAAGGGGGGGAACACCATATATTTT. Protein product: CASLKGGNTIYF.

The chain has TRBV6-5 and TRBJ2-5; weak D call: TRBD2 (5 bases). V lost 0 bases to trimming and J lost 1 base, with 12 bases between them. The CDR3 is 16 amino acids. CDR1 and CDR2 (germline): MNHEY, SVGAGI. The DNA of the CDR3 is TGTGCCAGCAGTTACTCGGACTCGGCCGGCCAAGAGACCCAGTACTTC. Translation gives CASSYSDSAGQETQYF.

This chain links TRBV2 with TRBJ2-7; the D gene is possibly TRBD2 (6 bases). The germline V gene encodes CDR1 SNHLY and CDR2 FYNNEI. CDR3 length equals 13 residues. V was pared by 6 bases and J by 6 bases, with 15 bases between. The CDR3 nucleotides read TGTGCCAGCAGCGTGGGATCGGGACTCGAGCAGTACGTC. Amino acid sequence: CASSVGSGLEQYV.

The chain employs TRBV19 and TRBJ1-2; 8 nucleotides match TRBD1. The ends lost 8 bases at V and 3 bases at J; junction bases unmatched: 11. The V gene's germline CDR1 is LNHDA and CDR2 SQIVND (reference sequence). The length of the CDR3 is 15 residues. The DNA for the CDR3 is TGTGCCAGTTCCCAAGGGACAGGCCTTGACTATGGCTACACCTTC. Translating gives CASSQGTGLDYGYTF.